Listed below are T cell receptor beta chains from one sample, sequenced in a study of identical twins. TCRdb reprocessed the 5' RACE reads via MiXCR and lists one record per CDR3 protein. Altogether about 890,000 distinct CDR3 sequences are present, 12% being singletons, with the ten largest covering roughly 1.6%. These records were also assigned to another study, of yellow fever vaccine responses in identical twins.

The sequenced sample consisted of PBMCs. Source of these receptors: a young woman in good health. The CDR3 runs from the conserved cysteine through the conserved F or W. D genes are given only for firm matches. Part of the rows lack a size; the others show once, few, many or a class for expanded clones.

V: TRBV5-1
size: few
D: .
J: TRBJ1-2
DNA: TGCGCCAGCAGCTTGGGGGGTTTCGGTGGCTACACCTTC
CDR3: CASSLGGFGGYTF

V: TRBV14
size: few
D: .
J: TRBJ1-1
DNA: TGTGCCAGCAGCCAAGCGGGGGGCGTAACTGAAGCTTTCTTT
CDR3: CASSQAGGVTEAFF

V: TRBV27
size: .
D: TRBD2
J: TRBJ2-1
DNA: TGTGCCAGCAGTTTAGCCGCGGGAGTAGTCTACAATGAGCAGTTCTTC
CDR3: CASSLAAGVVYNEQFF

V: TRBV20-1
size: few
D: TRBD1
J: TRBJ2-3
DNA: TGCAGTGCTAGAGACCCTGGACCCTCAGGGGGCGCGGCAGATACGCAGTATTTT
CDR3: CSARDPGPSGGAADTQYF

V: TRBV7-9
size: .
D: TRBD2
J: TRBJ2-3
DNA: TGTGCCAGCAGCTTGTCCGCGGGGGGCCACACAGATACGCAGTATTTT
CDR3: CASSLSAGGHTDTQYF

V: TRBV10-3
size: .
D: TRBD1
J: TRBJ1-2
DNA: TGTGCCATCAGTGAGCAGGGCGTGGGACAGTCCTCTTTAAACTATGGCTACACCTTC
CDR3: CAISEQGVGQSSLNYGYTF

V: TRBV15
size: .
D: .
J: TRBJ1-2
DNA: TGTGCCACCAGCAGCCTCAGCGTTGGCTCAGATCAGGACACCTTC
CDR3: CATSSLSVGSDQDTF

V: TRBV20-1
size: .
D: TRBD1
J: TRBJ1-4
DNA: TGCAGTGCTTACGACAGGGGCACAACTAATGAAAAACTGTTTTTT
CDR3: CSAYDRGTTNEKLFF

V: TRBV11-1
size: .
D: TRBD2
J: TRBJ2-3
DNA: TGTGCCAGCAGCTCACAACTGGGACTAGCGGGAGGCGGTCGCACAGATACGCAGTATTTT
CDR3: CASSSQLGLAGGGRTDTQYF

V: TRBV29-1
size: .
D: .
J: TRBJ2-1
DNA: TGCAGCGTTGGAGAGGGACTCTACAATGAGCAGTTCTTC
CDR3: CSVGEGLYNEQFF

V: TRBV12-3/TRBV12-4
size: .
D: .
J: TRBJ2-3
DNA: TGTGCCAGCAGTTTAGAATTGCTTAGGTCCACAGATACGCAGTATTTT
CDR3: CASSLELLRSTDTQYF

V: TRBV3-1
size: few
D: .
J: TRBJ2-1
DNA: TGTGCCAGCAGCCAAGATCGTAGGAGCGGCCATAGCTCCTACAATGAGCAGTTCTTC
CDR3: CASSQDRRSGHSSYNEQFF

V: TRBV10-3
size: .
D: .
J: TRBJ1-2
DNA: TGTGCCATCAGCGAGGACGGACCATATGGCTACACCTTC
CDR3: CAISEDGPYGYTF

V: TRBV6-1
size: few
D: TRBD1
J: TRBJ1-1
DNA: TGTGCCAGCAGCATGACAGGGAAGGTTACTGAAGCTTTCTTT
CDR3: CASSMTGKVTEAFF

V: TRBV3-1
size: few
D: TRBD2
J: TRBJ2-7
DNA: TGTGCCAGCAGCCCCGGGACTAGCTCTTTGGGCTACGAGCAGTACTTC
CDR3: CASSPGTSSLGYEQYF

V: TRBV5-1
size: .
D: TRBD1
J: TRBJ2-1
DNA: TGCGCCAGCAGCTTCCTGAGGGGGCCACAGAATGAGCAGTTCTTC
CDR3: CASSFLRGPQNEQFF

V: TRBV24-1
size: .
D: .
J: TRBJ2-1
DNA: TGTGCCACCAGTATACCCGGGACACATGAGCAGTTCTTC
CDR3: CATSIPGTHEQFF

V: TRBV5-1
size: .
D: .
J: TRBJ2-1
DNA: TGCGCCAGCAGCTTGGCCGACGTATACAATGAGCAGTTCTTC
CDR3: CASSLADVYNEQFF

V: TRBV12-3/TRBV12-4
size: many
D: .
J: TRBJ1-5
DNA: TGTGCCAGCAGTACCGGGACACATTTCGGGCCCCAGCATTTT
CDR3: CASSTGTHFGPQHF

V: TRBV15
size: few
D: TRBD2
J: TRBJ2-3
DNA: TGTGCCACCAGCACCCTAGCGGGAGGCACAGATACGCAGTATTTT
CDR3: CATSTLAGGTDTQYF

V: TRBV7-8
size: few
D: .
J: TRBJ2-7
DNA: TGTGCCAGCAGCCCAGGGGAGGGCACCTACGAGCAGTACTTC
CDR3: CASSPGEGTYEQYF

V: TRBV4-1
size: .
D: TRBD2
J: TRBJ2-3
DNA: TGCGCCAGCAGCCCCGGGGTAGCGGGGGGGCGTGGAGATACGCAGTATTTT
CDR3: CASSPGVAGGRGDTQYF

V: TRBV4-1
size: .
D: TRBD2
J: TRBJ2-1
DNA: TGCGCCAGCAGCCAAGATGGCGCGCGGGAGAGGTCCTACAATGAGCAGTTCTTC
CDR3: CASSQDGARERSYNEQFF

V: TRBV29-1
size: .
D: .
J: TRBJ2-2
DNA: TGCAGCGTTGGGACCGGTTTGAACACCGGGGAGCTGTTTTTT
CDR3: CSVGTGLNTGELFF

V: TRBV27
size: few
D: TRBD1
J: TRBJ1-6
DNA: TGTGCCAGCAGTACACAGGGGCCAGCTTCACCCCTCCACTTT
CDR3: CASSTQGPASPLHF

V: TRBV2
size: .
D: TRBD1
J: TRBJ2-5
DNA: TGTGCCAGCAGAGGGACAGGGGTGCCCCAAGAGACCCAGTACTTC
CDR3: CASRGTGVPQETQYF

V: TRBV20-1
size: .
D: TRBD2
J: TRBJ2-1
DNA: TGCTGTGCTAGACAAAGACTAGCGGGAGGGTACAATGAGCAGTTCTTC
CDR3: CCARQRLAGGYNEQFF